These 18 T cell receptor beta chains were all obtained from the same sample, sequenced in a study of T cell responses to AZD1222 COVID-19 vaccine. Method: immunoSEQ multiplex PCR; TCRdb's copy keeps in-frame clones and lacks some. The table has under 150,000 clones, 70% to 90% seen once. Sequenced material: peripheral blood, taken on day 0 of AZD1222 vaccination. These receptor sequences come from an adult in good health.

This clone qualifies as medium-sized. V is TRBV6-1 and J is TRBJ1-1, with 8 positions matching TRBD1. The germline CDR1 and CDR2 sequences are MNHNS and SASEGT. This CDR3 is built from 18 residues. V was clipped by 1 base and J by 0 bases; unmatched bases: 10. In DNA form, the CDR3 reads TGTGCCAGCAGTGAAGGAGGAGGACAGGGACTCATGAACACTGAAGCTTTCTTT. Amino acids: CASSEGGGQGLMNTEAFF.

The chain is built from TRBV7-8 and TRBJ2-5; 9 bases match TRBD1. CDR1 is SGHVS, CDR2 FQNEAQ, per germline. This CDR3 contains 18 residues. The trim removed 5 bases at V and 4 bases at J, leaving 17 bases unmatched. In DNA, the CDR3 is TGTGCCAGCAGCCCCTTAAGGGGGACAGGGCGGGGAGGAGAGACCCAGTACTTC. Translating gives CASSPLRGTGRGGETQYF.

This clone was seen only once. V and J are TRBV6-1 and TRBJ1-6; D is possibly TRBD1 (5 bases). The CDR3 length is 15 residues. CDR1 is MNHNS, CDR2 SASEGT, per germline. V shed 3 bases and J shed 10 bases, with 16 bases lying between them. CDR3 DNA sequence: TGTGCCAGCAGTGAGGGGCGGCCCATTGAATCACCCCTCCACTTT. As protein: CASSEGRPIESPLHF.

The table lists this clone with a count of one. This chain links TRBV29-1 with TRBJ1-2; the D is unclear. The V end lost 3 bases, the J end lost 2 bases, and 7 bases lay between the germline ends. The length of the CDR3 is 12 residues. The germline CDR1 and CDR2 sequences are SQVTM and ANQGSEA. The CDR3 is CSVEAGNYGYTF. Written as DNA, the CDR3 is TGCAGCGTTGAGGCCGGCAACTATGGCTACACCTTC.

This clone was counted a few times. This rearrangement joins TRBV2 to TRBJ1-6; D is undetermined. V gave up 6 bases and J gave up 4 bases, with 1 base separating them. The CDR3 is 11 amino acids. Germline CDR1 reads SNHLY; CDR2 reads FYNNEI. The chain's CDR3 is CASRYNSPLHF. For the CDR3, the DNA is TGTGCCAGCAGGTATAATTCACCCCTCCACTTT.

The chain recombines TRBV6-1 with TRBJ1-5; D gene uncertain. Trimming stripped 1 base from V and 0 bases from J, with 7 bases between. The CDR3 sequence is 15 residues long. The germline CDR1 and CDR2 sequences are MNHNS and SASEGT. CDR3 loop: CASSEEGLSNQPQHF. The CDR3 DNA sequence: TGTGCCAGCAGTGAAGAAGGCCTTAGCAATCAGCCCCAGCATTTT.

The chain uses TRBV13 and TRBJ1-2; TRBD1 matches 7 bases. CDR1 is PRHDT and CDR2 is FYEKMQ in the germline V gene (reference sequence). J lost 8 bases, V lost 1 base, and 10 bases had no gene match. The CDR3 runs to 15 residues. The CDR3 sequence is CASSLAQGETGGYTF. The CDR3 DNA follows: TGTGCCAGCAGCTTAGCGCAGGGGGAGACGGGAGGCTACACCTTC.

This chain joins TRBV6-2 or TRBV6-3 and TRBJ2-1; 15 bases align to TRBD2. J was trimmed by 6 bases and V by 5 bases; bases with no gene match: 8. Germline V gene sequence: CDR1 MNHEY, CDR2 SVGEGT. The CDR3 has 17 residues. CDR3 sequence: CASSKGGLAGGFNEQFF. CDR3 coding DNA: TGTGCCAGCAGTAAGGGTGGACTAGCGGGAGGGTTCAATGAGCAGTTCTTC.

The gene calls are TRBV7-3 and TRBJ2-3; TRBD1 matches at 7 bases. V lost 5 bases to trimming and J lost 0 bases; unmatched junction nucleotides: 8. The CDR3 is 16 residues long. The germline gives CDR1 SGHTA, CDR2 FQGTGA. CDR3 sequence: CASSPQRGPSTDTQYF. In nucleotides, the CDR3 is TGTGCCAGCAGCCCACAAAGGGGGCCTAGCACAGATACGCAGTATTTT.

J is TRBJ2-2 and V is TRBV7-3; D not resolved. The germline gives CDR1 SGHTA, CDR2 FQGTGA. With 5 bases removed from V and 8 bases from J, the gap between germline ends came to 12 bases. CDR3 length: 13 residues. The CDR3: CASSLDNSGELFF. For the CDR3, the DNA is TGTGCCAGCAGCCTAGATAATTCGGGGGAGCTGTTTTTT.

The CDR3, as DNA: TGTGCCAGCAGCTTAAAGGTCTCAGCTTACTCTGGGGCCAACGTCCTGACTTTC. Its translation is CASSLKVSAYSGANVLTF. The rearrangement uses TRBV7-2 and TRBJ2-6; D call uncertain. Germline CDR1 SGHTA, CDR2 FQGNSA. V lost 2 bases, J lost 0 bases, and 14 bases lay in between. The CDR3 is made up of 18 amino acids.

The chain links TRBV9 to TRBJ1-5; perhaps TRBD1 as D (5 bases). Germline CDR1 and CDR2: SGDLS and YYNGEE. Trimming cost V 0 bases and J 2 bases, with 9 bases left between them. The CDR3 has 15 residues. DNA of the CDR3: TGTGCCAGCAGCGTAGGGAGGGGAGGCAATCAGCCCCAGCATTTT. Translating it yields CASSVGRGGNQPQHF.

This clone was seen once. V usage is TRBV24-1 and J usage is TRBJ1-1; no reliable D call. The CDR3 runs to 13 residues. CDR1 is KGHDR, CDR2 SFDVKD, per germline. Trimming removed 6 bases at V and 6 bases at J, with 13 bases between. CDR3 in amino acids: CATSPGPGSEAFF. The CDR3 DNA reads TGTGCCACCAGTCCCGGGCCCGGCTCTGAAGCTTTCTTT.

V gene TRBV20-1 combines with J gene TRBJ2-7; D unresolved. Trimming cost V 3 bases and J 6 bases, with 15 bases left between them. The CDR3 runs to 13 residues. Germline V gene sequence: CDR1 DFQATT, CDR2 SNEGSKA (reference sequence). CDR3 sequence: CSASTPSKGEQYF. CDR3 sequence (DNA): TGCAGTGCTAGTACTCCCTCTAAGGGCGAGCAGTACTTC.

Here the CDR3 reads CATFRDSSSYNEQFF. The CDR3 DNA follows: TGCGCCACTTTTCGGGACTCTTCTTCCTACAATGAGCAGTTCTTC. The rearrangement joins TRBV5-1 to TRBJ2-1, with D perhaps matching TRBD2 (6 bases). Germline lookup yields CDR1 SGHRS and CDR2 YFSETQ. The germline V and J ends were trimmed by 9 bases and 1 base, with 17 bases remaining between them. The CDR3 is made up of 15 amino acids. Variable domain in full (rest from reference TRBV5-1 and TRBJ2-1): KAGVTQTPRYLIKTRGQQVTLSCSPISGHRSVSWYQQTPGQGLQFLFEYFSETQRNKGNFPGRFSGRQFSNSRSEMNVSTLELGDSALYLCATFRDSSSYNEQFFGPGTRLTVL.

V gene TRBV7-2 combines with J gene TRBJ2-7, with D uncertain. This CDR3 has 13 amino acids. V shed 5 bases and J shed 2 bases, with 10 bases lying between them. CDR1 SGHTA and CDR2 FQGNSA come from the germline V gene. The CDR3 region is CASSNLFTYEQYF. DNA of the CDR3: TGTGCCAGCAGCAACCTCTTTACCTACGAGCAGTACTTC.

The chain combines TRBV19 with TRBJ2-2; tentative D call: TRBD1 (6 bases). V was pared by 6 bases and J by 4 bases, with 12 bases between. The CDR3 is 14 amino acids. The germline V gene has CDR1 LNHDA and CDR2 SQIVND (reference sequence). The chain's CDR3 is CASSDTGFTGELFF. The CDR3 DNA follows: TGTGCCAGTAGCGATACAGGGTTCACCGGGGAGCTGTTTTTT.

This clone occurred a few times. The chain carries TRBV6-5 and TRBJ1-2; 7 bases agree with TRBD1. The germline gives CDR1 MNHEY, CDR2 SVGAGI. The CDR3 is 15 amino acids. J lost 1 base, V lost 2 bases, and 4 bases had no gene match. The DNA for the CDR3 is TGTGCCAGCAGTTACGAGGGGGCGTATAACTATGGCTACACCTTC. This sequence encodes CASSYEGAYNYGYTF.